These 30 T cell receptor beta chains share one sample of origin, sequenced in a study of T cells after yellow fever vaccination. A single record per CDR3 protein comes from TCRdb applying MiXCR to the 5' RACE reads. The table records about 150,000 distinct CDR3 sequences, roughly 6.2% of them present only once. The sequenced sample was CD4+ T cells sorted from PBMCs, obtained on the day of the first yellow fever vaccination. These receptors originate from a young man who received the YFV17D yellow fever vaccine.

This clonotype was counted ten times or more. This chain joins TRBV5-5 and TRBJ2-5; no reliable D call. The germline V gene has CDR1 SGHKS and CDR2 YYEKEE (reference sequence). The CDR3 runs to 14 residues. V lost 2 bases to trimming and J lost 1 base, with 9 bases between them. The CDR3 region has the DNA TGTGCCAGCAGCTTTCGTGGGTCCCAAGAGACCCAGTACTTC. Amino acid sequence: CASSFRGSQETQYF.

This clonotype appeared many times. The V and J genes are TRBV4-3 and TRBJ2-7; 9 bases are a match to TRBD2. Germline CDR1 and CDR2: LGHNA and YSLEER. The ends lost 3 bases at V and 4 bases at J; junction bases unmatched: 7. This CDR3 is built from 15 residues. CDR3 sequence (DNA): TGCGCCAGCAGCCATTTAGCGGGGGAGGGTTACGAGCAGTACTTC. Protein sequence: CASSHLAGEGYEQYF.

The table lists this clonotype with many counts. The CDR3, as DNA: TGTGCCAGCAGCGCCAGGGGGGCGCAGAACGAGCAGTACTTC. Protein product: CASSARGAQNEQYF. The gene calls are TRBV2 and TRBJ2-7, with D tentatively TRBD1 (7 bases). This CDR3 is 14 amino acids long. Deletions cut 6 bases from V and 5 bases from J, with 17 bases between. The V gene's germline CDR1 is SNHLY and CDR2 FYNNEI.

Ten or more counts support this clonotype. The rearrangement joins TRBV4-2 to TRBJ2-7; D uncertain. Trimming shortened V by 0 bases and J by 2 bases, and 8 bases separated the two germline ends. CDR3 length: 14 residues. Germline V lookup: CDR1 LGHNA, CDR2 YNFKEQ. This chain's CDR3 is CASSQELSAYEQYV. The CDR3 DNA reads TGTGCCAGCAGCCAAGAATTGTCAGCCTACGAGCAGTACGTC.

In this sample, this clonotype turned up a few times. V is TRBV4-2 and J is TRBJ2-2, with TRBD2 identical over 10 bases. Germline CDR1 reads LGHNA; CDR2 reads YNFKEQ. Trimming removed 4 bases from V and 5 bases from J; junction bases left unmatched: 7. The CDR3 contains 16 residues. In DNA, the CDR3 is TGTGCCAGCAGCCGCGAGCGGGGGGGGAGAACCGGGGAGCTGTTTTTT. The encoded protein is CASSRERGGRTGELFF.

This clonotype was counted only a few times. The chain joins TRBV19 to TRBJ2-1; 9 nucleotides agree with TRBD2. V was clipped by 3 bases and J by 9 bases; unmatched bases: 6. Germline CDR1 LNHDA, CDR2 SQIVND (reference sequence). The CDR3 has 14 amino acids. The DNA of the CDR3 is TGTGCCAGTAGTATCGGCGGGGGGGCAGGTGAGCAGTTCTTC. Its protein product is CASSIGGGAGEQFF.

This clonotype was counted only a few times. The J gene is TRBJ2-7, the V gene TRBV18; TRBD1 aligns across 7 bases. The CDR3 is made up of 13 amino acids. Germline assignment: CDR1 KGHSH and CDR2 LQKENI. V was clipped by 3 bases and J by 4 bases; unmatched bases: 3. The CDR3 region is CASSPGQQYEQYV. The CDR3, as DNA: TGTGCCAGCTCACCGGGACAGCAGTACGAGCAGTACGTC.

V gene TRBV7-2 combines with J gene TRBJ2-2, with TRBD2 matching 8 bases. Germline loops: CDR1 SGHTA, CDR2 FQGNSA. V lost 7 bases, J lost 4 bases, and 14 bases stayed unmatched. The length of the CDR3 is 17 residues. The CDR3 DNA sequence: TGTGCCAGCACCCACTCCTCCGGGACTAGAGCCACCGGGGAGCTGTTTTTT. This encodes CASTHSSGTRATGELFF.

Details on this clonotype: One end of the junction does not line up with germline, which may come from a read error. This chain joins TRBV7-2 and TRBJ2-3, with 12 positions matching TRBD2. The CDR3 has 17 amino acids. Germline V gene sequence: CDR1 SGHTA, CDR2 FQGNSA. In DNA, the CDR3 is TGTGCCATCAGCACCCGATCGCTAGCGGGGGGGATAAATACGCAGTATTTT. Translating it yields CAISTRSLAGGINTQYF.

This clonotype was counted between two and nine times. The chain employs TRBV5-1 and TRBJ1-6; no definite D call. Germline V CDR1 and CDR2: SGHRS, YFSETQ. The CDR3 sequence is 17 residues long. V was trimmed by 1 base and J by 8 bases, leaving 19 bases between them. The CDR3 loop reads CASSLSVGRFVDSPLHF. The CDR3 DNA reads TGCGCCAGCAGCTTGTCGGTCGGACGGTTCGTTGATTCACCCCTCCACTTT.

The chain carries TRBV25-1 and TRBJ2-1; D call uncertain. The V end lost 4 bases, the J end lost 11 bases, and 9 bases lay between the germline ends. Looked up from germline, CDR1 is MGHDK and CDR2 is SYGVNS. This CDR3 region has 11 residues. The CDR3 region is CASSGPNQQFF. The DNA of the CDR3 is TGTGCCAGCAGTGGCCCTAATCAGCAGTTCTTC.

Many counts were recorded for this clonotype. The J gene is TRBJ2-1, the V gene TRBV24-1, with 9 bases identical to TRBD2. The CDR3 has 16 amino acids. Trimming took 5 bases from V and 7 from J; bases not matched to a gene: 11. Germline values: CDR1 KGHDR, CDR2 SFDVKD. The CDR3 is CATSAASGTYGNEQFF. Written as DNA, the CDR3 is TGTGCCACCAGTGCGGCTAGCGGGACCTATGGGAATGAGCAGTTCTTC.

This clonotype occurred a few times. V is TRBV5-4 and J is TRBJ2-1; 10 positions agree with TRBD2. CDR1 and CDR2 from the germline V gene are SGHNT and YYREEE (reference sequence). The CDR3 covers 15 residues. V lost 4 bases, J lost 6 bases, and 7 bases stayed unmatched. For the CDR3, the DNA is TGTGCCAGCAGCCTCGGGACTAGCGTTCGCAATGAGCAGTTCTTC. Translating it yields CASSLGTSVRNEQFF. Looking up the rest from reference TRBV5-4 and TRBJ2-1 gives the full variable domain: ETGVTQSPTHLIKTRGQQVTLRCSSQSGHNTVSWYQQALGQGPQFIFQYYREEENGRGNFPPRFSGLQFPNYSSELNVNALELDDSALYLCASSLGTSVRNEQFFGPGTRLTVL.

This clonotype was detected many times. V gene TRBV4-2 combines with J gene TRBJ2-5; perhaps TRBD2 as D (5 bases). V gave up 0 bases and J gave up 5 bases, with 13 bases separating them. The V gene's germline CDR1 is LGHNA and CDR2 YNFKEQ. The CDR3 spans 15 residues. The CDR3 DNA sequence: TGTGCCAGCAGCCAAGATCCGGGGTCGAGTGAGACCCAGTACTTC. This encodes CASSQDPGSSETQYF.

This clonotype was recorded at least ten times. This rearrangement joins TRBV28 to TRBJ2-7; 7 bases match TRBD1. Germline lookup yields CDR1 MDHEN and CDR2 SYDVKM. The junction had 8 bases not matched to a gene; V was cut back by 8 bases and J by 4 bases. The CDR3 has 13 amino acids. CDR3 coding DNA: TGTGCCAGCGAGGGGGCGAACAGTTACGAGCAGTACGTC. Its protein is CASEGANSYEQYV.

This clonotype has ten or more counts. The CDR3 loop reads CAWSVGTSGGSSQYEQYV. The CDR3 nucleotides are TGTGCCTGGAGTGTAGGGACTAGCGGGGGGTCCTCACAATACGAGCAGTACGTC. This sequence joins TRBV30 and TRBJ2-7; the match to TRBD2 covers 15 bases. The junction had 10 bases not matched to a gene; V was cut back by 0 bases and J by 4 bases. The germline V gene has CDR1 GTSNPN and CDR2 SVGIG (reference sequence). The CDR3 covers 18 residues.

V is TRBV7-3 and J is TRBJ2-3; maybe TRBD1 (6 bases). Germline V CDR1 and CDR2: SGHTA, FQGTGA. V was cut by 5 bases and J by 2 bases, with 14 bases left in between. The CDR3 runs to 15 residues. The CDR3 DNA is TGTGCCAGCAGCCTTCAGGGGCCTAACACAGATACGCAGTATTTT. Amino acid sequence: CASSLQGPNTDTQYF.

This clonotype was observed many times. The chain links TRBV5-1 to TRBJ2-5, with no clear D. This CDR3 has 14 amino acids. Germline assignment: CDR1 SGHRS and CDR2 YFSETQ. Trimming cost V 2 bases and J 5 bases, with 13 bases left between them. The CDR3 region is CASSFLPVGETQYF. For the CDR3, the DNA is TGCGCCAGCAGCTTTCTTCCAGTCGGGGAGACCCAGTACTTC.

This clonotype was seen ten or more times. The V gene is TRBV12-3 or TRBV12-4, the J gene TRBJ2-3, with TRBD2 identical over 7 bases. The ends lost 5 bases at V and 4 bases at J; junction bases unmatched: 9. The CDR3 extends over 15 amino acids. The CDR3 DNA reads as TGTGCCAGCAGTCCCTGGAGCGGGGAGGCAGATACGCAGTATTTT. This translates into CASSPWSGEADTQYF.

The V and J genes are TRBV7-9 and TRBJ1-2; D possibly corresponds to TRBD1 (5 bases). V was pared by 7 bases and J by 4 bases, with 19 bases between. The CDR3 is made up of 15 amino acids. CDR1 is SEHNR and CDR2 is FQNEAQ in the germline V gene (reference sequence). The CDR3 nucleotides are TGTGCCAGCATCGTGGCCGGGACCGGCGGCTATGGCTACACCTTC. It encodes CASIVAGTGGYGYTF.

This clonotype has a count of ten or more. V usage is TRBV9 and J usage is TRBJ2-6; D is ambiguous. From germline, CDR1 is SGDLS and CDR2 YYNGEE. There are 15 residues in the CDR3. V lost 0 bases and J 13 bases, leaving 17 bases between the germline ends. CDR3: CASSVATEYAWVLTF. DNA of the CDR3: TGTGCCAGCAGCGTAGCTACGGAATACGCCTGGGTCCTGACTTTC. The whole variable domain, remainder taken from reference TRBV9 and TRBJ2-6, is DSGVTQTPKHLITATGQRVTLRCSPRSGDLSVYWYQQSLDQGLQFLIQYYNGEERAKGNILERFSAQQFPDLHSELNLSSLELGDSALYFCASSVATEYAWVLTFGAGSRLTVL.

This clonotype occurred many times. The chain joins TRBV5-1 to TRBJ2-1, with D possibly called TRBD1 or TRBD2 (6 bases each). The V gene's germline CDR1 is SGHRS and CDR2 YFSETQ. CDR3 length equals 15 residues. The V end lost 3 bases, the J end lost 2 bases, and 12 bases lay between the germline ends. This CDR3 is CASSSEGGPYNEQFF. In nucleotides, the CDR3 is TGCGCCAGCAGCTCGGAGGGGGGCCCCTACAATGAGCAGTTCTTC. Supplemented by reference TRBV5-1 and TRBJ2-1, the full variable domain reads KAGVTQTPRYLIKTRGQQVTLSCSPISGHRSVSWYQQTPGQGLQFLFEYFSETQRNKGNFPGRFSGRQFSNSRSEMNVSTLELGDSALYLCASSSEGGPYNEQFFGPGTRLTVL.

The sample holds many counts of this clonotype. The chain links TRBV5-5 to TRBJ1-4; 10 positions match TRBD1. With 3 bases clipped from V and 6 bases from J, the junction kept 11 bases outside the gene matches. The CDR3 totals 17 residues. Germline V CDR1 and CDR2: SGHKS, YYEKEE (reference sequence). CDR3 sequence reads: CASSSSPPGTGDEKLFF. The CDR3, as DNA: TGTGCCAGCAGCTCATCACCCCCCGGGACAGGGGATGAAAAACTGTTTTTT.

This clonotype occurred many times. Compared with germline, one end of the junction differs, possibly owing to a read error. The V gene is TRBV5-1, the J gene TRBJ2-2, with unresolved D. Germline CDR1 SGHRS, CDR2 YFSETQ. The CDR3 has 14 amino acids. The CDR3 region has the DNA TGCTCCAGCACCACCCTCCCTGACACCGGGGAGCTGTTTTTT. Translated: CSSTTLPDTGELFF.

This clonotype was observed many times. The chain employs TRBV20-1 and TRBJ1-6, with D perhaps matching TRBD1 (5 bases). The germline V and J ends were trimmed by 6 bases and 4 bases, with 10 bases remaining between them. The CDR3 spans 13 residues. The V gene's germline CDR1 is DFQATT and CDR2 SNEGSKA (reference sequence). CDR3 residues: CSAPGTYNSPLHF. The CDR3 nucleotides are TGCAGTGCCCCCGGGACTTATAATTCACCCCTCCACTTT.

This clonotype was seen many times. The chain combines TRBV27 with TRBJ1-2, with a weak D call TRBD1 (5 bases). CDR3 length: 14 residues. Looked up from germline, CDR1 is MNHEY and CDR2 is SMNVEV (reference sequence). Trimming pared 5 bases from V and 9 bases from J, leaving 19 bases between. The CDR3 DNA is TGTGCCAGCAGTCCGAGGACAACCCTCGCACGCTACACCTTC. This translates into CASSPRTTLARYTF.

In this sample, this clonotype turned up a few times. The genes are TRBV12-5 and TRBJ2-2; the D gene is possibly TRBD2 (6 bases). Germline loops: CDR1 LGHNT, CDR2 FRNRAP. V lost 4 bases and J lost 4, with 16 bases in between. This CDR3 comprises 16 residues. The CDR3 region has the DNA TGTGCTAGTGGTTGGTACGGAGGGGCCGGCACCGGGGAGCTGTTTTTT. Encoded protein: CASGWYGGAGTGELFF.

This clonotype was counted many times. This chain connects TRBV20-1 to TRBJ2-3; D is unclear. CDR3 length: 12 amino acids. With 6 bases removed from V and 6 bases from J, the gap between germline ends came to 13 bases. The germline V gene has CDR1 DFQATT and CDR2 SNEGSKA (reference sequence). This chain's CDR3 is CSALFTGDTQYF. In nucleotides, the CDR3 is TGCAGTGCCTTATTTACCGGGGATACGCAGTATTTT.

This clonotype has ten or more counts. The gene calls are TRBV11-1 and TRBJ2-3; no definite D call. This CDR3 region has 14 residues. Germline V gene sequence: CDR1 SGHAT, CDR2 FQDESV (reference sequence). V dropped 1 base and J dropped 2 bases, with 7 bases sitting between them. CDR3 region: CASSLGSNTDTQYF. In DNA, the CDR3 is TGTGCCAGCAGCTTAGGATCCAACACAGATACGCAGTATTTT.

This clonotype was seen repeatedly, ten times or more. The CDR3 sequence: CASSLRRVKYGYTF. The CDR3 DNA reads TGTGCCAGCAGTCTCAGACGGGTTAAATATGGCTACACCTTC. This chain joins TRBV12-3 or TRBV12-4 and TRBJ1-2; D call uncertain. The CDR3 is 14 residues long. The V end lost 5 bases, the J end lost 5 bases, and 15 bases lay between the germline ends.